The source of this T cell receptor (beta chain) is a study of beta chain features in type 1 diabetes. General study findings and limits: In every one of the four CD4+ subsets, TCRB CDR3s were moderately but significantly shorter in Type 1 diabetes patients. TCRB repertoires of naive, central memory and Treg cells appeared more similar among patients than among healthy donors. Type 1 diabetes patients had VDJ junctions that carried fewer insertions and more deletions. For TCRB rearrangement, an influence of HLA type remained unresolved here.

This clone occurred a few times. Its antigen is unknown. This CDR3 comprises 9 residues. Isolation of CD4+ naive, central memory, regulatory and stem cell-like memory cells was achieved by sorting via CD45RO/CCR7/CD25/CD127/CD95/CD27. cDNA synthesis used the whole RNA isolate, giving expressed TCRB sequences. TCRdb's table, derived via immunoSEQ multiplex PCR, lists solely in-frame clones and lacks some. The sample gives some 330,000 clones, roughly 13% of which show up once; 0.008% to 0.011% is in the top ten. Sequencing was performed on naive CD4+ T cells from blood. This chain links TRBV1 with TRBJ2-7; the table names TRBD2, a call not compared with the DNA. TRBV1 is a pseudogene. The origin of this receptor is a woman under 30 with type 1 diabetes. The CDR3 sequence: CTSSPGGGF. The CDR3 coding sequence is TGCACCAGCAGCCCCGGGGGGGGATTC.